Shown below are 8 T cell receptor beta chains from a single sample sequenced in a study of T cell changes during pregnancy in multiple sclerosis. Some clones are missing from TCRdb's copy, which holds only in-frame ones; the method was immunoSEQ multiplex PCR. The sample holds 25,000 to 35,000 clones, roughly nine tenths seen once. This sample comprised CD8+ T cells from peripheral blood mononuclear cells, obtained in the first trimester of pregnancy. The receptors originated from a female donor with multiple sclerosis, enrolled in a pregnancy study.

V gene TRBV2 combines with J gene TRBJ2-5; TRBD2 agrees at 10 bases. Germline V lookup: CDR1 SNHLY, CDR2 FYNNEI. This CDR3 has 18 residues. Trimming cost V 3 bases and J 4 bases; bases outside gene matches: 14. This CDR3 reads CASSDDRGRAGGPETQYF. The CDR3 nucleotides read TGTGCCAGCAGTGATGATAGGGGGCGAGCGGGAGGGCCAGAGACCCAGTACTTC.

This sequence joins TRBV7-9 and TRBJ2-1; 10 nucleotides line up with TRBD2. The ends lost 2 bases at V and 9 bases at J; junction bases unmatched: 4. The V gene's germline CDR1 is SEHNR and CDR2 FQNEAQ (reference sequence). CDR3 length equals 14 residues. The CDR3 DNA reads TGTGCCAGCAGCTTAAGCGGGAGGGCCTTTGAGCAGTTCTTC. This translates into CASSLSGRAFEQFF.

By share, this clone counts as medium-sized. This sequence joins TRBV7-2 and TRBJ2-7, with unresolved D. The V gene's germline CDR1 is SGHTA and CDR2 FQGNSA. Trimming left V 2 bases short and J 0 bases short, with 8 bases between. This CDR3 comprises 14 residues. The CDR3 DNA reads TGTGCCAGCAGCTTAATCCGGAGCTCCTACGAGCAGTACTTC. The encoded protein is CASSLIRSSYEQYF.

The chain has TRBV7-9 and TRBJ1-1; the match to TRBD1 covers 10 bases. Germline CDR1 and CDR2: SEHNR and FQNEAQ (reference sequence). The CDR3 sequence is 15 residues long. V was pared by 5 bases and J by 0 bases, with 3 bases of the junction left unmatched. The chain's CDR3 is CASSRQGAVNTEAFF. The CDR3 DNA reads as TGTGCCAGCAGCCGACAGGGGGCGGTGAACACTGAAGCTTTCTTT.

The chain joins TRBV6-6 to TRBJ2-1, with D tentatively TRBD2 (6 bases). V was shortened by 8 bases and J by 8 bases, with 13 bases between the two germline ends. Germline V gives CDR1 MNHNY, CDR2 SVGAGI (reference sequence). This CDR3 region has 12 residues. The CDR3 reads CASGPGGYEQFF. CDR3 bases: TGTGCCAGCGGCCCTGGAGGGTATGAGCAGTTCTTC.

The V gene is TRBV9, the J gene TRBJ2-1; TRBD2 matches 10 bases. Germline loops: CDR1 SGDLS, CDR2 YYNGEE. There are 17 residues in the CDR3. Trimming removed 1 base from V and 5 bases from J; junction bases left unmatched: 9. CDR3 sequence (DNA): TGTGCCAGCAGCGTATTGGGCAGGACTAGCGGAAACAATGAGCAGTTCTTC. Amino acids: CASSVLGRTSGNNEQFF.

This clone was counted a few times. The gene calls are TRBV19 and TRBJ2-7, with 7 bases matching TRBD2. The CDR3 contains 13 residues. Germline loops: CDR1 LNHDA, CDR2 SQIVND (reference sequence). The V segment lost 9 bases and the J segment 2 bases; nucleotides outside the gene matches: 7. CDR3 amino acids: CASAAGRAYEQYF. The CDR3 bases are TGTGCCAGCGCGGCGGGGAGGGCCTACGAGCAGTACTTC.

V usage is TRBV4-1 and J usage is TRBJ2-7; 9 bases agree with TRBD2. V gave up 1 base and J gave up 1 base; unmatched junction bases: 8. The germline gives CDR1 MGHRA, CDR2 YSYEKL. The CDR3 has 17 residues. The DNA for the CDR3 is TGCGCCAGCAGCCAAGGGGGTAGCGGGAGTTGGTCCTACGAGCAGTACTTC. Its protein product is CASSQGGSGSWSYEQYF.